This passage covers 29 T cell receptor beta chains from one sample sequenced in a study of blood T cell repertoires in COVID-19. Using immunoSEQ multiplex PCR, the repertoire was profiled, and TCRdb retains in-frame clones only, with some absent. The sample holds 200,000 to 250,000 clones, roughly 83% seen once. The material sequenced was peripheral blood. The receptors come from a woman aged 45-60 years with acute or convalescent COVID-19.

This clone showed up just a few times. This chain uses TRBV6-5 with TRBJ1-6; 9 bases map to TRBD1. Trimming took 7 bases from V and 10 from J; bases not matched to a gene: 8. CDR3 length: 14 amino acids. Germline-derived CDR1 and CDR2 are MNHEY and SVGAGI. The CDR3 DNA reads as TGTGCCAGCACCCGGGGACAGGGAAGCTCACCCCTCCACTTT. Its translation: CASTRGQGSSPLHF.

This clone was found once. This chain connects TRBV27 to TRBJ2-5; 8 bases agree with TRBD2. Germline assignment: CDR1 MNHEY and CDR2 SMNVEV (reference sequence). With V trimmed by 7 bases and J by 9 bases, 10 bases remained unmatched. CDR3 size: 13 residues. The CDR3, as DNA: TGTGCCAGCACCCTCACCGGGGGGGGCCCCCAGTACTTC. Its translation is CASTLTGGGPQYF.

The chain combines TRBV9 with TRBJ2-3, with 8 bases identical to TRBD2. The germline CDR1 and CDR2 sequences are SGDLS and YYNGEE. This CDR3 contains 13 residues. V lost 4 bases to trimming and J lost 6 bases; unmatched junction nucleotides: 4. The CDR3 is CASSPAGADTQYF. As DNA, the CDR3 is TGTGCCAGCAGCCCAGCGGGGGCCGATACGCAGTATTTT.

This chain joins TRBV5-8 and TRBJ2-3; perhaps TRBD1 as D (5 bases). The CDR3 is 15 residues long. Germline assignment: CDR1 SGHTS and CDR2 YDEGEE. V lost 4 bases and J 1 base, leaving 13 bases between the germline ends. The CDR3 DNA reads TGTGCCAGCAGCCGACAGCCCCGGGGCACAGATACGCAGTATTTT. This sequence encodes CASSRQPRGTDTQYF.

The rearrangement uses TRBV5-1 and TRBJ1-3; D unclear. Germline V gene sequence: CDR1 SGHRS, CDR2 YFSETQ. V gave up 3 bases and J gave up 4 bases, with 8 bases separating them. CDR3 length equals 13 residues. CDR3 region: CASSSDGGNTIYF. CDR3 in DNA: TGCGCCAGCAGCTCCGACGGGGGAAACACCATATATTTT.

This chain links TRBV11-2 with TRBJ1-2, with 10 bases that match TRBD1. V shed 1 base, J shed 2 bases, and the junction held 1 base outside the gene matches. Per the germline V gene, CDR1 is SGHAT and CDR2 is FQNNGV. This CDR3 comprises 15 residues. This CDR3 is CASSLVGQGNYGYTF. In DNA form, the CDR3 reads TGTGCCAGCAGCTTAGTGGGACAGGGGAACTATGGCTACACCTTC.

The chain is built from TRBV11-2 and TRBJ1-5; D is unresolved. The CDR3 contains 13 residues. V lost 1 base and J lost 4, with 5 bases in between. CDR1 is SGHAT, CDR2 FQNNGV, per germline. DNA for the CDR3: TGTGCCAGCAGCTTAGGCACTAATCAGCCCCAGCATTTT. Encoded protein: CASSLGTNQPQHF.

The rearrangement joins TRBV24-1 to TRBJ1-1; 7 bases fit TRBD1. J was trimmed by 4 bases and V by 5 bases; bases with no gene match: 9. Germline V gene data show CDR1 as KGHDR and CDR2 as SFDVKD. The CDR3 contains 15 residues. CDR3 residues: CATSGTRQGGTEAFF. In DNA form, the CDR3 reads TGTGCCACCAGTGGAACCAGACAGGGAGGCACTGAAGCTTTCTTT.

This chain connects TRBV15 to TRBJ2-5; 15 nucleotides line up with TRBD2. J was trimmed by 5 bases and V by 1 base; bases with no gene match: 5. The germline V gene has CDR1 LNHNV and CDR2 YYDKDF (reference sequence). The length of the CDR3 is 17 residues. DNA for the CDR3: TGTGCCACCAGCAGAGGGACTAGCGGGGGGGTTTTTGAGACCCAGTACTTC. This gives the protein CATSRGTSGGVFETQYF.

The chain carries TRBV18 and TRBJ1-5; D is possibly TRBD1 (5 bases). Trimming shortened V by 4 bases and J by 3 bases, and 13 bases separated the two germline ends. The CDR3 is 15 amino acids. From germline, CDR1 is KGHSH and CDR2 LQKENI. CDR3 nucleotides: TGTGCCAGCTCACAAACCCGACAGAACAATCAGCCCCAGCATTTT. Its protein product is CASSQTRQNNQPQHF.

In this sample, this clone turned up a few times. This chain connects TRBV28 to TRBJ2-5; 11 positions match TRBD2. The CDR3 totals 17 residues. Germline trimming cut 6 bases from V and 1 base from J; bases unmatched to any gene: 10. From germline, CDR1 is MDHEN and CDR2 SYDVKM. As DNA, the CDR3 is TGTGCCAGCAGCCAGGGACTAGCGGACCTATTCCAAGAGACCCAGTACTTC. It translates to CASSQGLADLFQETQYF.

This chain joins TRBV28 and TRBJ2-3; unclear D gene. This CDR3 comprises 14 residues. Trimming took off 7 bases at V and 6 bases at J, with 17 bases between the two ends. Germline CDR1 is MDHEN and CDR2 is SYDVKM. The CDR3 loop reads CASIPPHRGDTQYF. In DNA, the CDR3 is TGTGCCAGCATTCCCCCGCACCGAGGCGATACGCAGTATTTT.

The genes are TRBV28 and TRBJ2-6, with a possible D match to TRBD1 (6 bases). The germline gives CDR1 MDHEN, CDR2 SYDVKM. The CDR3 covers 16 residues. Trimming stripped 5 bases from V and 1 base from J, with 12 bases between. This CDR3 is CASSTQTGSGANVLTF. Written as DNA, the CDR3 is TGTGCCAGCAGTACACAAACAGGGTCTGGGGCCAACGTCCTGACTTTC. Based on the CDR3 plus reference TRBV28 and TRBJ2-6, the full variable domain is DVKVTQSSRYLVKRTGEKVFLECVQDMDHENMFWYRQDPGLGLRLIYFSYDVKMKEKGDIPEGYSVSREKKERFSLILESASTNQTSMYLCASSTQTGSGANVLTFGAGSRLTVL.

J is TRBJ2-1 and V is TRBV6-5, with TRBD2 matching 10 bases. The CDR3 contains 14 residues. The junction had 3 bases not matched to a gene; V was cut back by 2 bases and J by 8 bases. The germline CDR1 and CDR2 sequences are MNHEY and SVGAGI. Here the CDR3 DNA reads TGTGCCAGCAGTTACCAGCGGGAGGGATATGAGCAGTTCTTC. Protein product: CASSYQREGYEQFF.

The sample holds one count of this clone. The chain couples TRBV2 to TRBJ2-3; 8 bases are a match to TRBD2. The CDR3 runs to 16 residues. The V segment lost 6 bases and the J segment 1 base; nucleotides outside the gene matches: 9. Germline V gene lookup returns CDR1 SNHLY and CDR2 FYNNEI. The CDR3 DNA sequence: TGTGCCAGCAGAAGTTCAGCGGGGGCGGGCACAGATACGCAGTATTTT. It is translated as CASRSSAGAGTDTQYF.

The V gene is TRBV7-6, the J gene TRBJ1-6; D gene unclear. V lost 1 base to trimming and J lost 3 bases, with 7 bases between them. CDR1 is SGHVS, CDR2 FNYEAQ, per germline. The CDR3 spans 15 residues. CDR3 in amino acids: CASSLEESYNSPLHF. Written as DNA, the CDR3 is TGTGCCAGCAGCTTAGAGGAGAGCTATAATTCACCCCTCCACTTT.

V gene TRBV11-3 combines with J gene TRBJ2-2; TRBD2 agrees at 10 bases. The CDR3 totals 17 residues. V was pared by 0 bases and J by 5 bases, with 6 bases of the junction left unmatched. Germline V CDR1 and CDR2: SGHNT, YENEEA. The CDR3 sequence is CASSLEGGTSATGELFF. CDR3 nucleotides: TGTGCCAGCAGCTTAGAAGGTGGGACTAGCGCGACCGGGGAGCTGTTTTTT. Looking up the rest from reference TRBV11-3 and TRBJ2-2 gives the full variable domain: EAGVVQSPRYKIIEKKQPVAFWCNPISGHNTLYWYLQNLGQGPELLIRYENEEAVDDSQLPKDRFSAERLKGVDSTLKIQPAELGDSAVYLCASSLEGGTSATGELFFGEGSRLTVL.

The chain joins TRBV19 to TRBJ1-2; D might be TRBD1 (5 bases). CDR1 and CDR2 (germline): LNHDA, SQIVND (reference sequence). The CDR3 is 13 amino acids. The V and J ends lost 5 bases and 8 bases respectively, with 15 bases between them. Here the CDR3 reads CASSQNRQRGYTF. The CDR3 nucleotides are TGTGCCAGTAGTCAGAACAGACAGAGAGGCTACACCTTC.

The chain carries TRBV7-8 and TRBJ2-1, with 8 nucleotides matching TRBD2. The CDR3 runs 15 residues. The germline gives CDR1 SGHVS, CDR2 FQNEAQ. V lost 5 bases, J lost 5 bases, and 8 bases stayed unmatched. CDR3 sequence: CASSKGTSTHNEQFF. Written as DNA, the CDR3 is TGTGCCAGCAGCAAAGGGACTAGTACACACAATGAGCAGTTCTTC.

This clone has only one observation. The V and J genes are TRBV19 and TRBJ1-5; D is unresolved. The CDR3 extends over 15 amino acids. V dropped 6 bases and J dropped 0 bases, with 12 bases sitting between them. CDR1 is LNHDA, CDR2 SQIVND, per germline (reference sequence). The chain's CDR3 is CASRGRPYSNQPQHF. The DNA for the CDR3 is TGTGCCAGTAGGGGCAGACCATATAGCAATCAGCCCCAGCATTTT. The full variable domain, completed using reference TRBV19 and TRBJ1-5, is DGGITQSPKYLFRKEGQNVTLSCEQNLNHDAMYWYRQDPGQGLRLIYYSQIVNDFQKGDIAEGYSVSREKKESFPLTVTSAQKNPTAFYLCASRGRPYSNQPQHFGDGTRLSIL.

The chain carries TRBV28 and TRBJ2-1, with D tentatively TRBD2 (6 bases). V gave up 6 bases and J gave up 4 bases, with 19 bases separating them. This CDR3 has 16 residues. The germline V gene has CDR1 MDHEN and CDR2 SYDVKM. The CDR3 sequence: CASSYQPGLAYNEQFF. CDR3 nucleotide sequence: TGTGCCAGCAGCTACCAACCGGGACTGGCGTACAATGAGCAGTTCTTC.

The chain combines TRBV4-1 with TRBJ1-6; D is perhaps TRBD1 (6 bases). The CDR3 runs to 16 residues. The ends were cut back, 1 base at V and 8 bases at J, with 15 bases in the middle. Germline assignment: CDR1 MGHRA and CDR2 YSYEKL. Here the CDR3 reads CASSQGTAVSHSPLHF. The CDR3 DNA reads as TGCGCCAGCAGCCAAGGGACAGCCGTTTCCCATTCACCCCTCCACTTT.

The gene calls are TRBV27 and TRBJ2-3; D may be TRBD2 (6 bases). The CDR3 is 16 amino acids. The germline gives CDR1 MNHEY, CDR2 SMNVEV (reference sequence). V dropped 5 bases and J dropped 3 bases, with 18 bases sitting between them. The CDR3 nucleotides read TGTGCCAGCAGTGGGGGGTCGGGAGTAACTACAGATACGCAGTATTTT. Translation gives CASSGGSGVTTDTQYF.

The chain joins TRBV7-2 to TRBJ1-5; TRBD1 aligns across 8 bases. Germline CDR1 and CDR2: SGHTA and FQGNSA. Unmatched junction bases numbered 9, after V lost 6 bases and J lost 2 bases. This CDR3 spans 16 amino acids. DNA for the CDR3: TGTGCCAGCAGACCCGGACAGGGACGGGGCAATCAGCCCCAGCATTTT. It yields the protein CASRPGQGRGNQPQHF.

This clone was seen a handful of times. The chain recombines TRBV9 with TRBJ1-1; unclear D gene. The CDR3 spans 14 residues. V was trimmed by 3 bases and J by 2 bases, leaving 11 bases between them. Germline values: CDR1 SGDLS, CDR2 YYNGEE. CDR3 loop: CASSDGETNTEAFF. CDR3 in DNA: TGTGCCAGCAGCGATGGGGAGACCAACACTGAAGCTTTCTTT.

The genes are TRBV2 and TRBJ2-3, with 8 positions matching TRBD2. The CDR3 sequence is 13 residues long. V gave up 10 bases and J gave up 6 bases; unmatched junction bases: 9. Germline loops: CDR1 SNHLY, CDR2 FYNNEI. CDR3 bases: TGTGCCACCACCCGGGGGGGCTCTGATACGCAGTATTTT. This encodes CATTRGGSDTQYF.

The chain employs TRBV5-6 and TRBJ2-5; a possible D gene is TRBD1 (5 bases). The germline CDR1 and CDR2 sequences are SGHDT and YYEEEE. The CDR3 totals 12 residues. Trimming took 0 bases from V and 9 from J, leaving 9 bases between them. Here the CDR3 DNA reads TGTGCCAGCAGCTTGGCAAAGGGGCCCCAGTACTTC. It specifies CASSLAKGPQYF.

CDR3 sequence reads: CASSQEELPYNEQFF. DNA for the CDR3: TGCGCCAGCAGCCAAGAGGAGTTACCCTACAATGAGCAGTTCTTC. This chain uses TRBV4-1 with TRBJ2-1; D gene uncertain. Trimming took off 0 bases at V and 2 bases at J, with 8 bases between the two ends. This CDR3 spans 15 amino acids. Germline CDR1 and CDR2: MGHRA and YSYEKL.

V usage is TRBV7-9 and J usage is TRBJ1-5, with 8 nucleotides matching TRBD1. CDR1 and CDR2 from the germline V gene are SEHNR and FQNEAQ (reference sequence). This CDR3 has 15 residues. The V gene end was trimmed by 5 bases and the J gene end by 4 bases; junction bases not matched to a gene: 7. The CDR3 sequence: CASSQTGTGNQPQHF. In nucleotides, the CDR3 is TGTGCCAGCAGCCAAACCGGGACAGGAAATCAGCCCCAGCATTTT. Using reference TRBV7-9 and TRBJ1-5 for the parts outside the CDR3, the full variable domain is DTGVSQNPRHKITKRGQNVTFRCDPISEHNRLYWYRQTLGQGPEFLTYFQNEAQLEKSRLLSDRFSAERPKGSFSTLEIQRTEQGDSAMYLCASSQTGTGNQPQHFGDGTRLSIL.